This T cell receptor beta chain was captured in a study of T-cell reconstitution after alpha-beta-depleted transplantation in children. This clonotype was counted a few times. The junction had 9 bases not matched to a gene; V was cut back by 0 bases and J by 4 bases. Germline V gives CDR1 DFQATT, CDR2 SNEGSKA (reference sequence). The CDR3 has 17 amino acids. For TCRbeta, the library was prepared with unique molecular identifiers. TCRdb processed the PCR reads anew with MiXCR; each CDR3 protein has one entry. The sample lists about 540,000 distinct CDR3 sequences, around 19% occurring once. This receptor was taken from a human donor who donated a stem cell graft to a child with acute lymphoblastic leukemia. The J gene is TRBJ1-2, the V gene TRBV20-1, with TRBD1 matching over 12 bases. Sequenced material: PBMCs from the stem cell graft donor, taken from the stem cell graft. CDR3 region: CSARDAGTGGAGYGYTF. The CDR3 DNA is TGCAGTGCTAGAGATGCCGGGACAGGGGGCGCCGGCTATGGCTACACCTTC.